The 16 T cell receptor beta chains below all came from one sample that was sequenced in a study of T-cell reconstitution after alpha-beta-depleted transplantation in children. Preparation of the TCRbeta library used unique molecular identifiers. TCRdb reanalysed the PCR reads using MiXCR and keeps one entry per CDR3 protein. The table includes 480,000 or so distinct CDR3 sequences, 10% to 13% detected once. The sample in question was PBMCs, obtained before TCRalphabeta/CD19-depleted stem cell transplant. The receptors were gathered from a child aged 2 to 10 with inherited bone marrow failure, due to receive a stem cell transplant.

The chain employs TRBV4-1 and TRBJ2-5; D not resolved. The V gene's germline CDR1 is MGHRA and CDR2 YSYEKL. This CDR3 is built from 14 residues. The V end was cut by 1 base, the J end by 1 base, with 7 bases between. DNA for the CDR3: TGCGCCAGCAGCCAAGTAAACCTCCAAGAGACCCAGTACTTC. It is translated as CASSQVNLQETQYF.

This clonotype was counted only a few times. The chain is built from TRBV27 and TRBJ2-7, with TRBD1 matching 9 bases. V was pared by 7 bases and J by 3 bases, with 4 bases of the junction left unmatched. CDR1 MNHEY and CDR2 SMNVEV come from the germline V gene (reference sequence). This CDR3 comprises 13 residues. The CDR3 sequence is CASKRTGDYEQYF. The CDR3 nucleotides read TGTGCCAGCAAAAGGACAGGGGACTACGAGCAGTACTTC.

This clonotype was detected many times. This sequence joins TRBV5-6 and TRBJ1-2; D gene ambiguous. In germline, CDR1 is SGHDT, CDR2 YYEEEE. V lost 0 bases and J lost 6, with 9 bases in between. The CDR3 runs 13 residues. CDR3 sequence: CASSLGVVDGYTF. The CDR3 DNA is TGTGCCAGCAGCTTGGGGGTAGTAGATGGCTACACCTTC.

The V gene is TRBV20-1, the J gene TRBJ2-1, with D tentatively TRBD2 (5 bases). Trimming took 5 bases from V and 2 from J, leaving 13 bases between them. The germline V gene encodes CDR1 DFQATT and CDR2 SNEGSKA (reference sequence). The CDR3 length is 14 residues. CDR3: CSAPPDYAYNEQFF. The DNA for the CDR3 is TGCAGTGCTCCACCTGACTACGCCTACAATGAGCAGTTCTTC.

This clonotype was recorded at least ten times. The chain carries TRBV20-1 and TRBJ2-3, with 9 nucleotides matching TRBD1. CDR1 and CDR2 from the germline V gene are DFQATT and SNEGSKA (reference sequence). CDR3 length: 14 residues. J gave up 1 base and V 6 bases, and 5 bases lay outside the gene matches. The CDR3, as DNA: TGCAGTGCACAACAGGGGGCGGGCACAGATACGCAGTATTTT. This codes for CSAQQGAGTDTQYF.

About this clonotype itself: The germline gene is not matched at one end of the junction; a read error may be the cause. J is TRBJ1-1 and V is TRBV5-1; 7 bases fit TRBD1. The germline gives CDR1 SGHRS, CDR2 YFSETQ. The CDR3 is 14 amino acids. DNA of the CDR3: TGCTCCAGCAGCTTGGGACAGCTGAACACTGAAGCTTTCTTT. This codes for CSSSLGQLNTEAFF.

This clonotype has at least ten counts. The J gene is TRBJ2-2, the V gene TRBV11-2; D is perhaps TRBD2 (6 bases). This CDR3 spans 15 amino acids. Germline loops: CDR1 SGHAT, CDR2 FQNNGV. V shed 5 bases and J shed 7 bases, with 17 bases lying between them. As DNA, the CDR3 is TGTGCCAGCAGCGCTAGCGCAGGGTTTATCGGGGAGCTGTTTTTT. Residues: CASSASAGFIGELFF.

This clonotype has ten or more counts. The chain uses TRBV7-9 and TRBJ2-3; D ambiguous. CDR1 and CDR2 from the germline V gene are SEHNR and FQNEAQ (reference sequence). The CDR3 totals 12 residues. The ends were cut back, 5 bases at V and 4 bases at J, with 7 bases in the middle. This chain's CDR3 is CASSERSDTQYF. As DNA, the CDR3 is TGTGCCAGCAGCGAACGATCAGATACGCAGTATTTT.

The table lists this clonotype with a few counts. This sequence joins TRBV4-1 and TRBJ2-1; 7 bases align to TRBD1. Losses at the gene ends were 1 base for V and 7 bases for J; bases not matched to a gene: 16. CDR1 and CDR2 (germline): MGHRA, YSYEKL. The CDR3 totals 18 residues. Here the CDR3 DNA reads TGCGCCAGCAGCCAAGTACTTCCCCGCAGGGGGAAGATGAATGAGCAGTTCTTC. Amino acid sequence: CASSQVLPRRGKMNEQFF.

This sequence joins TRBV30 and TRBJ1-2; the D gene is possibly TRBD1 (5 bases). Germline values: CDR1 GTSNPN, CDR2 SVGIG (reference sequence). The ends were cut back, 1 base at V and 8 bases at J, with 14 bases in the middle. This CDR3 has 13 residues. CDR3 residues: CAWSEGLDMGYTF. In DNA, the CDR3 is TGTGCCTGGAGTGAGGGCCTGGACATGGGCTACACCTTC. The full variable domain, completed using reference TRBV30 and TRBJ1-2, is SQTIHQWPATLVQPVGSPLSLECTVEGTSNPNLYWYRQAAGRGLQLLFYSVGIGQISSEVPQNLSASRPQDRQFILSSKKLLLSDSGFYLCAWSEGLDMGYTFGSGTRLTVV.

This clonotype was detected many times. The V gene is TRBV6-5, the J gene TRBJ1-4; D not certain. The CDR3 totals 16 residues. Trimming stripped 0 bases from V and 7 bases from J, with 15 bases between. Germline V gene lookup returns CDR1 MNHEY and CDR2 SVGAGI. DNA of the CDR3: TGTGCCAGCAGTTACTCTTCGTCGGGAATCGGTGAAAAACTGTTTTTT. Translated, it gives CASSYSSSGIGEKLFF.

This clonotype was counted many times. The V gene is TRBV7-8, the J gene TRBJ2-1; D remains unclear. The CDR3 loop spans 15 amino acids. The germline V and J ends were trimmed by 5 bases and 0 bases, with 11 bases remaining between them. The germline V gene has CDR1 SGHVS and CDR2 FQNEAQ. The CDR3 sequence: CASSLRYGSYNEQFF. Written as DNA, the CDR3 is TGTGCCAGCAGCCTACGGTATGGCTCCTACAATGAGCAGTTCTTC. Full variable domain (missing parts from reference TRBV7-8 and TRBJ2-1): GAGVSQSPRYKVAKRGQDVALRCDPISGHVSLFWYQQALGQGPEFLTYFQNEAQLDKSGLPSDRFFAERPEGSVSTLKIQRTQQEDSAVYLCASSLRYGSYNEQFFGPGTRLTVL.

This clonotype has at least ten counts. The chain uses TRBV4-3 and TRBJ2-5; D possibly corresponds to TRBD1 (6 bases). The V end was cut by 4 bases, the J end by 2 bases, with 20 bases between. The CDR3 consists of 17 residues. From germline, CDR1 is LGHNA and CDR2 YSLEER. As DNA, the CDR3 is TGCGCCAGCAGCCCTGGCAGGGGTCTAATACTTCAAGAGACCCAGTACTTC. This sequence encodes CASSPGRGLILQETQYF.

About this clonotype: With a much larger clone just one base away, this may be a read error. The chain combines TRBV30 with TRBJ2-2; 8 nucleotides match TRBD2. The V gene end was trimmed by 3 bases and the J gene end by 3 bases; junction bases not matched to a gene: 6. Germline CDR1 and CDR2: GTSNPN and SVGIG (reference sequence). This CDR3 contains 15 residues. CDR3 DNA: TGTGCCTGGAGCAAAGGGCGGGAGGACACCGGGGAGCTGTTTTTT. Its translation: CAWSKGREDTGELFF.

V is TRBV19 and J is TRBJ2-6; unclear D gene. CDR1 is LNHDA and CDR2 is SQIVND in the germline V gene (reference sequence). The CDR3 length is 17 residues. The V end lost 5 bases, the J end lost 1 base, and 15 bases lay between the germline ends. The CDR3 nucleotides are TGTGCCAGTAGTGAGCGTCCAACGGCTTCTGGGGCCAACGTCCTGACTTTC. Translation gives CASSERPTASGANVLTF.

The sample holds many counts of this clonotype. The chain links TRBV7-9 to TRBJ2-4; 7 bases agree with TRBD1. The CDR3 sequence is 14 residues long. Per germline, CDR1 SEHNR and CDR2 FQNEAQ (reference sequence). J lost 4 bases, V lost 5 bases, and 5 bases had no gene match. CDR3 coding DNA: TGTGCCAGCAGCCTGGGACAGCCTAAAAACATTCAGTACTTC. It translates to CASSLGQPKNIQYF. Supplemented by reference TRBV7-9 and TRBJ2-4, the full variable domain reads DTGVSQNPRHKITKRGQNVTFRCDPISEHNRLYWYRQTLGQGPEFLTYFQNEAQLEKSRLLSDRFSAERPKGSFSTLEIQRTEQGDSAMYLCASSLGQPKNIQYFGAGTRLSVL.